The 23 T cell receptor beta chains below were found in one sample sequenced in a study of CD8 T cells in Susac syndrome. With random hexamers, reverse transcription was performed on 0.5 to 1 ug of RNA. Using its own MiXCR run on the immunoSEQ multiplex PCR reads, TCRdb lists one record per CDR3 protein. The data hold some 180,000 distinct CDR3 sequences, with approximately 94% observed a single time. The sample consisted of CD4+ T cells from PBMCs. The source is a human donor in good health.

The gene calls are TRBV28 and TRBJ2-7; 9 positions agree with TRBD2. V was pared by 7 bases and J by 2 bases, with 9 bases of the junction left unmatched. Germline V gene data show CDR1 as MDHEN and CDR2 as SYDVKM. This CDR3 has 15 residues. The CDR3 region has the DNA TGTGCCAGCACCCTTCCTGGGACTAGCACCTACGAGCAGTACTTC. It is translated as CASTLPGTSTYEQYF.

The chain carries TRBV5-1 and TRBJ2-7; tentative D call: TRBD1 (6 bases). CDR3 size: 14 residues. The germline V gene has CDR1 SGHRS and CDR2 YFSETQ. V lost 4 bases to trimming and J lost 2 bases, with 13 bases between them. CDR3 bases: TGCGCCAGCAGCGTACAGGGAAGCCCCTACGAGCAGTACTTC. Residues: CASSVQGSPYEQYF.

V gene TRBV6-2 or TRBV6-3 combines with J gene TRBJ2-2; D not resolved. V was cut by 11 bases and J by 0 bases, with 7 bases left in between. Germline values: CDR1 MNHEY, CDR2 SVGEGT. The CDR3 totals 12 residues. In DNA, the CDR3 is TGTGCCCCTAATGCGAACACCGGGGAGCTGTTTTTT. It codes for CAPNANTGELFF.

The chain carries TRBV7-2 and TRBJ2-7, with 11 bases lining up with TRBD1. CDR3 length equals 15 residues. Germline assignment: CDR1 SGHTA and CDR2 FQGNSA. V lost 5 bases to trimming and J lost 1 base; unmatched junction nucleotides: 4. The CDR3: CASSQGQGASYEQYF. CDR3 nucleotide sequence: TGTGCCAGCAGCCAAGGACAGGGGGCATCCTACGAGCAGTACTTC.

This clonotype was recorded only once. The V call is TRBV28, the J call TRBJ1-2; no clear D gene. Germline CDR1 and CDR2: MDHEN and SYDVKM. This CDR3 has 14 amino acids. V was shortened by 5 bases and J by 8 bases, with 18 bases between the two germline ends. CDR3 bases: TGTGCCAGCAGTCCCCCGGACGGTGTGCGAGGCTACACCTTC. It translates to CASSPPDGVRGYTF.

The chain has TRBV5-4 and TRBJ2-7; weak D call: TRBD1 (6 bases). V lost 4 bases to trimming and J lost 5 bases, with 16 bases between them. CDR3 size: 14 residues. The germline CDR1 and CDR2 sequences are SGHNT and YYREEE (reference sequence). The DNA of the CDR3 is TGTGCCAGCAGCCGGCAGGGGAACCGGCACGAGCAGTACTTC. Translating it yields CASSRQGNRHEQYF.

The chain links TRBV5-1 to TRBJ1-5, with 9 positions matching TRBD1. The trim removed 4 bases at V and 6 bases at J, leaving 2 bases unmatched. Germline V CDR1 and CDR2: SGHRS, YFSETQ. This CDR3 has 13 amino acids. The CDR3 region is CASSKDRGQPQHF. As DNA, the CDR3 is TGCGCCAGCAGCAAGGACAGGGGTCAGCCCCAGCATTTT.

The rearrangement uses TRBV18 and TRBJ2-5; no definite D call. Germline-derived CDR1 and CDR2 are KGHSH and LQKENI. The V end lost 3 bases, the J end lost 0 bases, and 14 bases lay between the germline ends. The CDR3 sequence is 16 residues long. CDR3 DNA sequence: TGTGCCAGCTCACCGGGCGGTGCTTCGTACCAAGAGACCCAGTACTTC. It specifies CASSPGGASYQETQYF.

This chain uses TRBV3-1 with TRBJ2-7, with D possibly matching TRBD1 (5 bases). The CDR3 covers 15 residues. Germline values: CDR1 LGHDT, CDR2 YNNKEL (reference sequence). V was shortened by 4 bases and J by 0 bases, with 13 bases between the two germline ends. The CDR3 nucleotides read TGTGCCAGCAGCCCCCGACGCAGGGACTCCTACGAGCAGTACTTC. Its translation: CASSPRRRDSYEQYF.

This clonotype came up a few times. V and J are TRBV20-1 and TRBJ1-2, with unresolved D. There are 12 residues in the CDR3. CDR1 and CDR2 from the germline V gene are DFQATT and SNEGSKA (reference sequence). The V and J ends lost 3 bases and 2 bases respectively, with 7 bases between them. The CDR3 DNA reads as TGCAGTGCTAGTTCTGCGAACTATGGCTACACCTTC. The encoded protein is CSASSANYGYTF.

This rearrangement joins TRBV29-1 to TRBJ2-3; 8 bases align to TRBD1. This CDR3 has 14 residues. The germline CDR1 and CDR2 sequences are SQVTM and ANQGSEA. The J segment lost 3 bases and the V segment lost 8 bases, leaving 10 bases of the junction unmatched. CDR3 protein: CSSYSDRGTDTQYF. In DNA form, the CDR3 reads TGCAGCTCCTATTCTGACAGGGGTACAGATACGCAGTATTTT.

The chain joins TRBV4-3 to TRBJ2-1, with D uncertain. The CDR3 totals 16 residues. In germline, CDR1 is LGHNA, CDR2 YSLEER. V lost 1 base and J lost 0, with 10 bases in between. The CDR3 region has the DNA TGCGCCAGCAGCCAAGTCCCCCCTAGCTCCTACAATGAGCAGTTCTTC. Translating it yields CASSQVPPSSYNEQFF.

This clonotype was counted a single time. The rearrangement joins TRBV7-3 to TRBJ1-1; D unresolved. The CDR3 extends over 14 amino acids. Germline assignment: CDR1 SGHTA and CDR2 FQGTGA. Trimming cost V 5 bases and J 7 bases, with 17 bases left between them. The CDR3 bases are TGTGCCAGCAGCCGAAACGGGCCGAGCAGTGAAGCTTTCTTT. This translates into CASSRNGPSSEAFF.

CDR3 residues: CSVEGLAGDYGYTF. CDR3 nucleotides: TGCAGCGTTGAAGGGTTGGCAGGGGACTATGGCTACACCTTC. The genes are TRBV29-1 and TRBJ1-2; perhaps TRBD1 as D (6 bases). Trimming removed 1 base from V and 3 bases from J, with 12 bases in between. The CDR3 sequence is 14 residues long. Germline V lookup: CDR1 SQVTM, CDR2 ANQGSEA.

The gene calls are TRBV7-2 and TRBJ1-1; D not certain. The V gene lost 5 bases and the J gene lost 4 bases, with 11 bases spanning the gap. Germline-derived CDR1 and CDR2 are SGHTA and FQGNSA. CDR3 size: 13 residues. The CDR3 reads CASSARTGTEAFF. The DNA for the CDR3 is TGTGCCAGCAGCGCCAGGACGGGCACTGAAGCTTTCTTT.

The genes are TRBV29-1 and TRBJ1-4, with a weak D call TRBD1 (5 bases). The V and J ends lost 4 bases and 5 bases respectively, with 8 bases between them. The CDR3 consists of 12 residues. Germline V gene sequence: CDR1 SQVTM, CDR2 ANQGSEA. The CDR3 reads CSVAGGNEKLFF. CDR3 coding DNA: TGCAGCGTTGCGGGGGGGAATGAAAAACTGTTTTTT.

Note on this clonotype: Relative to the germline gene, one junction end is altered; a read error may explain this. V usage is TRBV7-3 and J usage is TRBJ2-1, with 8 bases lining up with TRBD1. There are 15 residues in the CDR3. The germline V gene has CDR1 SGHTA and CDR2 FQGTGA. CDR3 residues: CASSQGAGGYNEQFF. In DNA form, the CDR3 reads TGTGCCAGCAGCCAGGGGGCAGGGGGCTACAACGAGCAGTTCTTC.

This sequence joins TRBV9 and TRBJ2-7; TRBD2 might be the D (5 bases). Between the trimmed V and J ends, which lost 3 bases and 6 bases, there was a span of 19 bases. The germline gives CDR1 SGDLS, CDR2 YYNGEE. CDR3 length equals 15 residues. The CDR3, as DNA: TGTGCCAGCAGCGCATTTAGCGCGATGGAAAGCGAGCAGTACTTC. Protein product: CASSAFSAMESEQYF.

CDR3 residues: CAWSVSVTSGKYF. The CDR3 DNA reads TGTGCCTGGAGTGTATCCGTGACTAGCGGAAAGTACTTC. The rearrangement joins TRBV30 to TRBJ2-7; TRBD2 matches at 9 bases. CDR1 is GTSNPN and CDR2 is SVGIG in the germline V gene (reference sequence). With 0 bases clipped from V and 11 bases from J, the junction kept 8 bases outside the gene matches. The length of the CDR3 is 13 residues.

V is TRBV19 and J is TRBJ1-5; 10 bases line up with TRBD1. CDR1 and CDR2 from the germline V gene are LNHDA and SQIVND (reference sequence). V shed 9 bases, J shed 1 base, and the junction held 6 bases outside the gene matches. This CDR3 comprises 15 residues. CDR3 region: CASGTGVWSNQPQHF. The CDR3 nucleotides read TGTGCCAGCGGGACAGGGGTCTGGAGCAATCAGCCCCAGCATTTT.

This sequence joins TRBV29-1 and TRBJ1-1; D is undetermined. CDR1 and CDR2 (germline): SQVTM, ANQGSEA. This CDR3 is 14 amino acids long. Trimming shortened V by 4 bases and J by 1 base, and 13 bases separated the two germline ends. In DNA form, the CDR3 reads TGCAGCGTTGTGGCAGGTTTGGGGAACACTGAAGCTTTCTTT. Amino acids: CSVVAGLGNTEAFF.

The rearrangement uses TRBV24-1 and TRBJ2-1; D call uncertain. Per the germline V gene, CDR1 is KGHDR and CDR2 is SFDVKD. Trimming shortened V by 5 bases and J by 8 bases, and 9 bases separated the two germline ends. CDR3 length: 12 amino acids. The CDR3 nucleotides read TGTGCCACCAGTGCCCGGACGGATGAGCAGTTCTTC. Translated: CATSARTDEQFF.

The J gene is TRBJ2-5, the V gene TRBV4-3, with 8 bases identical to TRBD1. CDR3 length: 14 residues. With V trimmed by 1 base and J by 5 bases, 3 bases remained unmatched. Germline V gives CDR1 LGHNA, CDR2 YSLEER. This chain's CDR3 is CASSQVSGGETQYF. The CDR3 DNA reads as TGCGCCAGCAGCCAAGTTTCAGGGGGCGAGACCCAGTACTTC.